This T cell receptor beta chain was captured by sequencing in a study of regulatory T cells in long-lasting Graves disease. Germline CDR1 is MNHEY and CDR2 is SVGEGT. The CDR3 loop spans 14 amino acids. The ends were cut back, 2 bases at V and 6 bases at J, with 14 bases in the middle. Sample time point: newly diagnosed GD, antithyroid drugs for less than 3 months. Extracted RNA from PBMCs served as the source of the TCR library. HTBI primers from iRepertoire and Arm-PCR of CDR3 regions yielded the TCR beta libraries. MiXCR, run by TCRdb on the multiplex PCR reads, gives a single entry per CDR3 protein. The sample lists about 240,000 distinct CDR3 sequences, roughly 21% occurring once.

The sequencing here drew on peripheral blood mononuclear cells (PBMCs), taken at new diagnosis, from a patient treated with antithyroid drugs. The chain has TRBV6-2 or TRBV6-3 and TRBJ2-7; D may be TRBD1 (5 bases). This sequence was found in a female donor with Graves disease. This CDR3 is CASSYGDRPSEQYF. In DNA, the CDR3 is TGTGCCAGCAGTTACGGAGACAGACCCTCCGAGCAGTACTTC.